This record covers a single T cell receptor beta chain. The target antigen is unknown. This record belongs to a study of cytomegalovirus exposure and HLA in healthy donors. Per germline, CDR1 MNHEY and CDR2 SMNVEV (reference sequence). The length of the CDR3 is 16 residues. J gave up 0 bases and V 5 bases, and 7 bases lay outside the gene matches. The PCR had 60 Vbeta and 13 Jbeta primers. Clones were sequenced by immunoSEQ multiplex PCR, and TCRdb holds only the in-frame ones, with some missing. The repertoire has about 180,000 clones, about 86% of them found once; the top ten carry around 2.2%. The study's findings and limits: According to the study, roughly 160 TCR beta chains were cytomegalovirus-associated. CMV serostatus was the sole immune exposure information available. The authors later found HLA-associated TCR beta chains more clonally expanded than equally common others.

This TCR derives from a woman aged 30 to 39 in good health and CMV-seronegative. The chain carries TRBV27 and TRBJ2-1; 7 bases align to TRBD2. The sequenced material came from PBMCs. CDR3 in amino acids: CASSPPSGRSYNEQFF. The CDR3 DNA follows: TGTGCCAGCAGTCCCCCTAGCGGACGCTCCTACAATGAGCAGTTCTTC.